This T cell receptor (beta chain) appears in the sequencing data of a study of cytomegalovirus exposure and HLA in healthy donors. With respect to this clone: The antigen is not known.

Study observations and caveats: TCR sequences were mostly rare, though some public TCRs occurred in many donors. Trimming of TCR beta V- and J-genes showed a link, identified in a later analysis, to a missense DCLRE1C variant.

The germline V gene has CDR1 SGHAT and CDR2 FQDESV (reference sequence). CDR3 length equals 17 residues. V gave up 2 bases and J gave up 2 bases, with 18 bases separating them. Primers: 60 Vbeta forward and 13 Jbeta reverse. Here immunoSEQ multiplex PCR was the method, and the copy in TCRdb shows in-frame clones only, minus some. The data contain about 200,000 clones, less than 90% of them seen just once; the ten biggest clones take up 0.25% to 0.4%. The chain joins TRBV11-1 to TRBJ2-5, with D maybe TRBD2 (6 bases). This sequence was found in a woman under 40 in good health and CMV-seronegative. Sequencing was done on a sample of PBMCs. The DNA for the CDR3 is TGTGCCAGCAGCTTATCGCCTCTCCGGGACTCGCAAGAGACCCAGTACTTC. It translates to CASSLSPLRDSQETQYF.